The clone carrying this TCR beta chain has a handful of counts. Its antigen is unidentified. The CDR3 loop spans 14 amino acids. Germline V gives CDR1 SEHNR, CDR2 FQNEAQ (reference sequence). Deletions cut 1 base from V and 5 bases from J, with 11 bases between. Next came a second PCR, run for about 6 to 12 cycles, which used a sample-barcoded 5' primer along with a J-beta primer mix. TCRdb processed the 5' RACE reads anew with MiXCR; each CDR3 protein has one entry. Counted here are hundreds of thousands of distinct CDR3 sequences, about three fifths occurring once; the ten biggest clones make up 22%. This sample was taken from a study of blood T cells in healthy people across ages. Notes on the study in general: One million T cells yielded diversity estimates that were considered underestimates. Significant beta diversity loss was already apparent by age approximately 36, declining roughly linearly.

Each donor gave approximately 9.5 milliliters of peripheral blood. This chain links TRBV7-9 with TRBJ2-5, with D possibly TRBD2 on 6 matching bases. The sequenced sample was blood. This TCR derives from a man aged 25-45 years in good health. In DNA, the CDR3 is TGTGCCAGCAGCTTAGTCTCGGGACTGGAGACCCAGTACTTC. Its protein product is CASSLVSGLETQYF.